The 13 T cell receptor beta chains in this list originate from one sample, sequenced in a study of T cells in tuberculosis. The method was immunoSEQ multiplex PCR; TCRdb's version includes in-frame clones alone and lacks a portion of them. Of under 40,000 clones listed, roughly 95% were seen once; the top ten hold more than 6.5%. The specimen sequenced was PBMCs. All receptors derive from a donor aged 10 to 29 with latent tuberculosis or without tuberculosis infection.

The rearrangement uses TRBV25-1 and TRBJ2-3, with TRBD2 matching over 8 bases. This CDR3 has 17 amino acids. The germline CDR1 and CDR2 sequences are MGHDK and SYGVNS. J gave up 0 bases and V 8 bases, and 13 bases lay outside the gene matches. The CDR3 loop is CASANTGGESSTDTQYF. The DNA for the CDR3 is TGTGCCAGCGCGAATACGGGAGGGGAATCGAGCACAGATACGCAGTATTTT.

This clone is judged medium-sized. This chain joins TRBV10-3 and TRBJ1-1; no clear D gene. The CDR3 consists of 14 residues. V was cut by 2 bases and J by 1 base, with 8 bases left in between. Germline V gene sequence: CDR1 ENHRY, CDR2 SYGVKD. In DNA form, the CDR3 reads TGTGCCATCAGTGAGGAACAGCCGAACACTGAAGCTTTCTTT. This translates into CAISEEQPNTEAFF.

The chain couples TRBV6-5 to TRBJ2-5, with D perhaps matching TRBD2 (5 bases). Germline assignment: CDR1 MNHEY and CDR2 SVGAGI. Trimming took 6 bases from V and 5 from J, leaving 10 bases between them. This CDR3 has 12 amino acids. CDR3 protein: CASSPSGETQYF. The CDR3 nucleotides read TGTGCCAGCAGCCCCTCGGGGGAGACCCAGTACTTC.

The chain links TRBV7-9 to TRBJ1-2, with no clear D. The V end was cut by 3 bases, the J end by 7 bases, with 9 bases between. Germline V gene lookup returns CDR1 SEHNR and CDR2 FQNEAQ (reference sequence). CDR3 length equals 12 residues. The CDR3 nucleotides read TGTGCCAGCAGCTTTCCCGGGGTTGGCTACACCTTC. Translating gives CASSFPGVGYTF. Variable domain in full (rest from reference TRBV7-9 and TRBJ1-2): DTGVSQNPRHKITKRGQNVTFRCDPISEHNRLYWYRQTLGQGPEFLTYFQNEAQLEKSRLLSDRFSAERPKGSFSTLEIQRTEQGDSAMYLCASSFPGVGYTFGSGTRLTVV.

The chain couples TRBV11-2 to TRBJ2-1; 8 bases are shared with TRBD1. Trimming removed 6 bases from V and 0 bases from J; junction bases left unmatched: 4. The CDR3 runs 15 residues. Germline CDR1 is SGHAT and CDR2 is FQNNGV. DNA for the CDR3: TGTGCCAGCAGATTCGACAGGGGCTCCTACAATGAGCAGTTCTTC. The encoded protein is CASRFDRGSYNEQFF.

This chain links TRBV11-3 with TRBJ2-1; the D is unclear. Trimming took 1 base from V and 1 from J, leaving 11 bases between them. CDR3 length equals 16 residues. CDR1 is SGHNT, CDR2 YENEEA, per germline. CDR3 DNA: TGTGCCAGCAGCTTAGGTGGGCGTATGTCCTACAATGAGCAGTTCTTC. Translated, it gives CASSLGGRMSYNEQFF.

This chain uses TRBV5-1 with TRBJ2-1, with TRBD1 identical over 9 bases. The V gene's germline CDR1 is SGHRS and CDR2 YFSETQ. The CDR3 spans 14 residues. V shed 4 bases, J shed 5 bases, and the junction held 4 bases outside the gene matches. CDR3 sequence reads: CASSLQGANNEQFF. CDR3 DNA: TGCGCCAGCAGCCTACAGGGGGCGAACAATGAGCAGTTCTTC.

V and J are TRBV11-2 and TRBJ2-6; a possible D gene is TRBD1 (5 bases). Trimming removed 8 bases from V and 2 bases from J, with 25 bases in between. The CDR3 sequence is 19 residues long. CDR1 SGHAT and CDR2 FQNNGV come from the germline V gene. CDR3 region: CASEDPYRRRNPGANVLTF. The CDR3 nucleotides are TGTGCCAGCGAAGACCCCTACAGGAGAAGGAATCCTGGGGCCAACGTCCTGACTTTC.

The chain employs TRBV6-5 and TRBJ1-2, with TRBD1 matching 7 bases. Per germline, CDR1 MNHEY and CDR2 SVGAGI. V lost 6 bases and J lost 6; bases outside the gene matches: 10. CDR3 length equals 14 residues. The CDR3 DNA reads as TGTGCCAGCAGCCAAGGACAGGCCTTCGATGGCTACACCTTC. It translates to CASSQGQAFDGYTF.

The chain joins TRBV5-1 to TRBJ1-4, with 7 bases aligning to TRBD1. Germline trimming cut 4 bases from V and 4 bases from J; bases unmatched to any gene: 7. The CDR3 has 15 residues. Germline assignment: CDR1 SGHRS and CDR2 YFSETQ. The chain's CDR3 is CASSPGTAYNEKLFF. DNA for the CDR3: TGCGCCAGCAGCCCAGGGACAGCTTATAATGAAAAACTGTTTTTT.

The CDR3 DNA reads as TGTGCCAGCTCACCACGGCCAGGGGAGACCCAGTACTTC. Protein product: CASSPRPGETQYF. This sequence joins TRBV18 and TRBJ2-5; D might be TRBD1 (5 bases). The length of the CDR3 is 13 residues. Between the trimmed V and J ends, which lost 1 base and 5 bases, there was a span of 8 bases. Per germline, CDR1 KGHSH and CDR2 LQKENI. Combining the CDR3 with reference TRBV18 and TRBJ2-5 gives the whole variable domain NAGVMQNPRHLVRRRGQEARLRCSPMKGHSHVYWYRQLPEEGLKFMVYLQKENIIDESGMPKERFSAEFPKEGPSILRIQQVVRGDSAAYFCASSPRPGETQYFGPGTRLLVL.

The rearrangement links TRBV18 to TRBJ2-7; 10 bases match TRBD1. The germline CDR1 and CDR2 sequences are KGHSH and LQKENI. The ends lost 4 bases at V and 5 bases at J; junction bases unmatched: 8. There are 15 residues in the CDR3. For the CDR3, the DNA is TGTGCCAGCTCACGAAGGGACAGGGGAATCGACGAGCAGTACTTC. Protein: CASSRRDRGIDEQYF.

The chain uses TRBV6-5 and TRBJ1-1, with D possibly being TRBD1 (5 bases). Germline values: CDR1 MNHEY, CDR2 SVGAGI. The CDR3 loop spans 14 amino acids. V lost 2 bases and J 0 bases, leaving 7 bases between the germline ends. The CDR3 reads CASSYQGLNTEAFF. CDR3 DNA: TGTGCCAGCAGTTACCAGGGATTGAACACTGAAGCTTTCTTT.